This entry features one T cell receptor beta chain sequence. Its antigen is unknown. Production of TCR cDNA was by 5'RACE template switching, which also added a universal primer site and UMIs. TCRdb redid the calling of the 5' RACE reads with MiXCR, one entry per CDR3 protein. The table has about 580,000 distinct CDR3 sequences, about 15% seen once. This specimen belongs to a study of T cells after yellow fever vaccination. Study-wide results and caveats: In FACS-sorted repertoires, abundant clonotypes from the bulk population could appear as contaminants. Among primary-vaccination clones, most reappeared after the booster, at almost 98% for CD4 and approximately 90% for CD8. The CD4 and CD8 compartments had a small share of their clonotypes in common.

V was cut by 7 bases and J by 5 bases, with 14 bases left in between. The V gene's germline CDR1 is SQVTM and CDR2 ANQGSEA. CDR3 length equals 13 residues. Material: PBMCs, obtained 5 days after the first yellow fever vaccination. The source of this sequence is a man aged 18 to 35 who received the YFV17D yellow fever vaccine. The rearrangement uses TRBV29-1 and TRBJ2-2; D not resolved. The CDR3 region has the DNA TGCAGCGCATGGCATCGAACGACCGGGGAGCTGTTTTTT. Amino acid sequence: CSAWHRTTGELFF.